The next 10 T cell receptor beta chains were all read from a single sample in a study of blood T cell repertoires in COVID-19. Generated by immunoSEQ multiplex PCR, the TCRdb table keeps only in-frame clones and is missing some. This sample has around 140,000 clones, with about 79% found just once. Sequencing was performed on peripheral blood. The source of these receptors is a man aged 60 to 75 with active or convalescent COVID-19.

The rearrangement links TRBV3-1 (or the pseudogene TRBV3-2) to TRBJ1-2; TRBD1 matches at 8 bases. Germline CDR1 reads LGHDT; CDR2 reads YNNKEL (reference sequence). V lost 6 bases to trimming and J lost 4 bases; unmatched junction nucleotides: 4. This CDR3 has 13 amino acids. CDR3 protein: CASRDRGGYGYTF. The CDR3 DNA follows: TGTGCCAGCAGAGACAGGGGAGGCTATGGCTACACCTTC.

A single count supports this clone. The V call is TRBV3-1 (or the pseudogene TRBV3-2), the J call TRBJ2-5, with TRBD2 matching 15 bases. With V trimmed by 4 bases and J by 1 base, 4 bases remained unmatched. CDR3 length equals 17 residues. The germline V gene encodes CDR1 LGHDT and CDR2 YNNKEL (reference sequence). For the CDR3, the DNA is TGTGCCAGCAGCCCCGGACTAGCGGGAGGGATCCAAGAGACCCAGTACTTC. Amino acid sequence: CASSPGLAGGIQETQYF.

V and J are TRBV4-3 and TRBJ2-7, with D possibly being TRBD1 (6 bases). CDR1 is LGHNA and CDR2 is YSLEER in the germline V gene. V shed 1 base and J shed 2 bases, with 9 bases lying between them. This CDR3 is 14 amino acids long. The CDR3 sequence is CASSQGQETYEQYV. The CDR3 DNA follows: TGCGCCAGCAGCCAAGGACAGGAGACCTACGAGCAGTACGTC.

This sequence joins TRBV5-6 and TRBJ2-5, with TRBD2 as a possible D gene (5 bases). Germline loops: CDR1 SGHDT, CDR2 YYEEEE. V shed 7 bases and J shed 5 bases, with 15 bases lying between them. This CDR3 has 13 residues. The CDR3 nucleotides read TGTGCCAGCCTCCGCGGCCGCGGGGAGACCCAGTACTTC. It is translated as CASLRGRGETQYF.

This clone was seen only a few times. The chain employs TRBV5-6 and TRBJ1-1; D gene unclear. Germline CDR1 is SGHDT and CDR2 is YYEEEE. The CDR3 is 15 amino acids. The ends were cut back, 1 base at V and 4 bases at J, with 14 bases in the middle. As DNA, the CDR3 is TGTGCCAGCAGCTTGTTTCAGGCGCCGGTCACTGAAGCTTTCTTT. Its translation is CASSLFQAPVTEAFF.

V is TRBV24-1 and J is TRBJ2-2; no reliable D call. The V end was cut by 10 bases, the J end by 4 bases, with 21 bases between. The CDR3 totals 16 residues. Germline lookup yields CDR1 KGHDR and CDR2 SFDVKD. The CDR3 loop is CATSSGASTPTGELFF. In DNA form, the CDR3 reads TGTGCCACAAGTTCCGGAGCGTCGACTCCCACCGGGGAGCTGTTTTTT.

The genes are TRBV5-1 and TRBJ2-1, with D unresolved. Per germline, CDR1 SGHRS and CDR2 YFSETQ. This CDR3 comprises 12 residues. V lost 2 bases to trimming and J lost 10 bases, with 10 bases between them. As DNA, the CDR3 is TGCGCCAGCAGCTTAGAGAGCAGGGAGCAGTTCTTC. It specifies CASSLESREQFF.

The chain has TRBV4-3 and TRBJ1-2; D perhaps matches TRBD1 (5 bases). This CDR3 has 17 amino acids. Deletions cut 0 bases from V and 0 bases from J, with 14 bases between. Germline assignment: CDR1 LGHNA and CDR2 YSLEER. For the CDR3, the DNA is TGCGCCAGCAGCCAAGATCTAGGGCGGGACGCTAACTATGGCTACACCTTC. Amino acids: CASSQDLGRDANYGYTF.

This rearrangement joins TRBV19 to TRBJ1-2; perhaps TRBD1 as D (6 bases). V was clipped by 6 bases and J by 4 bases, with 12 bases between them. Germline assignment: CDR1 LNHDA and CDR2 SQIVND (reference sequence). The CDR3 has 13 residues. In DNA form, the CDR3 reads TGTGCCAGTAGGGAGTCAGGGGTCTATGGCTACACCTTC. Amino acid sequence: CASRESGVYGYTF.

This clone was observed a single time. The chain links TRBV27 to TRBJ2-1; TRBD1 matches at 8 bases. Germline CDR1 MNHEY, CDR2 SMNVEV (reference sequence). The ends lost 6 bases at V and 8 bases at J; junction bases unmatched: 3. This CDR3 comprises 12 residues. The chain's CDR3 is CASRTGAYEQFF. DNA of the CDR3: TGTGCCAGCAGGACAGGGGCTTATGAGCAGTTCTTC.